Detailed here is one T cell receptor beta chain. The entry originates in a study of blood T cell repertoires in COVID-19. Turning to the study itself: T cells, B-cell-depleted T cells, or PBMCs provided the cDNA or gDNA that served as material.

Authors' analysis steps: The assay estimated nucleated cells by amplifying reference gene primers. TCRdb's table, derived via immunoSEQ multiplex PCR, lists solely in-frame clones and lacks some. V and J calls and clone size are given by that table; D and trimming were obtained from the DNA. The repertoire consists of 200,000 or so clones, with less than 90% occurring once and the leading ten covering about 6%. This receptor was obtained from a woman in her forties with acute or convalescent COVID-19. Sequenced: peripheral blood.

The CDR3 region is CASSLVFGRGLEKLFF. CDR3 in DNA: TGTGCCAGCAGCTTGGTCTTCGGGAGGGGGCTTGAAAAACTGTTTTTT. The chain recombines TRBV5-5 with TRBJ1-4; 7 bases match TRBD1. The CDR3 runs 16 residues. The V and J ends lost 0 bases and 7 bases, in that order; junction bases with no gene match: 9. Germline V CDR1 and CDR2: SGHKS, YYEKEE (reference sequence).